Shown below are 9 T cell receptor beta chains from a single sample sequenced in a study of sequential checkpoint blockade in melanoma. Indicated treatment: randomized to nivolumab then ipilimumab (arm A) or the reverse (arm B). Only in-frame clones appear in the TCRdb table, and some are missing; sequencing was by immunoSEQ multiplex PCR. The data contain about 1,800 clones, around a fifth of them singletons. The sample here was tumor tissue (inferred from file names), taken from a patient given nivolumab and ipilimumab in sequence. These receptors were taken from a human donor with melanoma.

In its sample, this clone is medium-sized. This chain connects TRBV11-3 to TRBJ2-1, with D possibly being TRBD1 (5 bases). This CDR3 comprises 14 residues. Trimming removed 4 bases at V and 2 bases at J, with 9 bases between. Germline CDR1 reads SGHNT; CDR2 reads YENEEA. The chain's CDR3 is CASSSRVPYNEQFF. The CDR3 DNA is TGTGCCAGCAGCTCCAGGGTGCCCTACAATGAGCAGTTCTTC.

This clone rates as medium-sized. The chain carries TRBV11-3 and TRBJ2-7; 13 nucleotides line up with TRBD2. The CDR3 length is 15 residues. V lost 2 bases to trimming and J lost 6 bases; unmatched junction nucleotides: 4. Germline-derived CDR1 and CDR2 are SGHNT and YENEEA. CDR3 sequence (DNA): TGTGCCAGCAGCTTAACACTAGCGGGAGGGGTCGAGCAGTACTTC. It translates to CASSLTLAGGVEQYF.

V gene TRBV19 combines with J gene TRBJ1-5; no clear D. The CDR3 runs to 14 residues. Trimming left V 3 bases short and J 2 bases short, with 8 bases between. Germline V gene sequence: CDR1 LNHDA, CDR2 SQIVND (reference sequence). The CDR3 DNA is TGTGCCAGTAGTATCGGGGTAGGCAATCAGCCCCAGCATTTT. Protein sequence: CASSIGVGNQPQHF.

The rearrangement uses TRBV14 and TRBJ2-5, with D unresolved. The germline gives CDR1 SGHDN, CDR2 FVKESK. CDR3 size: 12 residues. V was clipped by 2 bases and J by 7 bases, with 8 bases between them. In DNA form, the CDR3 reads TGTGCCAGCAGCCAACCCTCGGGGACCCAGTACTTC. Encoded protein: CASSQPSGTQYF.

The chain uses TRBV11-3 and TRBJ2-7; 13 bases align to TRBD2. The junction had 10 bases not matched to a gene; V was cut back by 5 bases and J by 6 bases. Germline CDR1 SGHNT, CDR2 YENEEA. The CDR3 extends over 16 amino acids. CDR3 coding DNA: TGTGCCAGCAGCAACCCCGGACTAGCGGGAGAAAGCGAGCAGTACTTC. It yields the protein CASSNPGLAGESEQYF.

The CDR3 sequence: CASSLLQGGYGYTF. The DNA of the CDR3 is TGTGCCAGCAGTTTATTACAGGGGGGCTATGGCTACACCTTC. This chain joins TRBV28 and TRBJ1-2; TRBD1 agrees at 8 bases. V lost 1 base to trimming and J lost 4 bases; unmatched junction nucleotides: 2. Germline V gives CDR1 MDHEN, CDR2 SYDVKM. The CDR3 loop spans 14 amino acids.

This clone is classed as medium-sized. This sequence joins TRBV11-3 and TRBJ2-4, with a possible D match to TRBD2 (5 bases). Germline V gene lookup returns CDR1 SGHNT and CDR2 YENEEA. This CDR3 has 15 amino acids. V was shortened by 3 bases and J by 0 bases, with 9 bases between the two germline ends. The DNA for the CDR3 is TGTGCCAGCAGCTTCGGACTGAGAGCCAAAAACATTCAGTACTTC. Protein product: CASSFGLRAKNIQYF.

This clone ranks as medium-sized (0.01 to 0.1%). This rearrangement joins TRBV11-3 to TRBJ1-1; D ambiguous. Germline V gene data show CDR1 as SGHNT and CDR2 as YENEEA. Trimming took 4 bases from V and 1 from J, leaving 13 bases between them. CDR3 length: 15 amino acids. The DNA for the CDR3 is TGTGCCAGCAGCTCCCAGGTTGGCTCGAACACTGAAGCTTTCTTT. Amino acid sequence: CASSSQVGSNTEAFF.

In its sample, this clone is medium-sized. The CDR3 DNA reads TGTGCCAGCAGCTTGGGGGGGTTCAGTTCCTCCACTGAAGCTTTCTTT. Encoded protein: CASSLGGFSSSTEAFF. The V and J genes are TRBV11-3 and TRBJ1-1; D possibly corresponds to TRBD1 (5 bases). From germline, CDR1 is SGHNT and CDR2 YENEEA. This CDR3 comprises 16 residues. V lost 3 bases, J lost 4 bases, and 18 bases lay in between.